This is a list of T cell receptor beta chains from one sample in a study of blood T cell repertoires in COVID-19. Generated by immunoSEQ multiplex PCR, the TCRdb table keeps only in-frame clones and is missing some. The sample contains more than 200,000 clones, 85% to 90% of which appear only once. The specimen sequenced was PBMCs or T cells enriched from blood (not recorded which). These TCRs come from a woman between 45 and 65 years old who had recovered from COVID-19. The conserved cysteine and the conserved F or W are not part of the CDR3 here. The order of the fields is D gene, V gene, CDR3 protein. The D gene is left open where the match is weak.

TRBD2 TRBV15 ATSSPWTSGSHEQF
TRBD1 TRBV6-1 ASREPGQSHNSPLH
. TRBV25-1 ASRATGGRGNTGELF
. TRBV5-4 ASSLGGEVYT
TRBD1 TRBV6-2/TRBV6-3 ASSYGTGIVGELF
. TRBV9 ASSVVGGVGTGELF
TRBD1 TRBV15 ATSPSETGGLVSETQY
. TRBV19 ASRGDQPQH
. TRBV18 ASSPVSSDNEQF
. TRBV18 ASSPWWRETEAF
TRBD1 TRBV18 ASSRQTGRNTEAF
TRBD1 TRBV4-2 ASSQDRDRGTEAF
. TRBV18 ASSPGQDQPQH
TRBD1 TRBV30 AGTRDRGYNEQF
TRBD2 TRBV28 ASSDQLAGGRQF
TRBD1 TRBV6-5 ASSYSLTGGGSPLH
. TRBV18 ASSPRLDGIQY
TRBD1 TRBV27 ASATGAYNSPLH
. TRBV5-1 ASSLARGFLAGREQY
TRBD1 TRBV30 AWSGDRGYTEAF
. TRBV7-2 ASSLARTLNNSPLH
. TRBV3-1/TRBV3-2 ASSQVLGEEKLF
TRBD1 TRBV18 ASSPGDRVYTQY
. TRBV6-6 ASDNRVPYEQY
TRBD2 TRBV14 ASSLSGSARETQY